Sequencing of this T cell receptor beta chain was carried out in a study of identical twins. This clonotype was seen at least ten times. Its antigen is still unknown. Broader study findings: Monozygotic twins shared more out-of-frame TCR alpha than recombination models predicted. Twins showed weaker excess sharing in their beta out-of-frame sequences.

Germline V CDR1 and CDR2: MDHEN, SYDVKM. The J segment lost 6 bases and the V segment lost 7 bases, leaving 7 bases of the junction unmatched. The CDR3 runs to 13 residues. Template switching introduced a universal primer site, and the cDNA bore unique molecular identifiers. In TCRdb, the 5' RACE reads were re-called with MiXCR into one record per CDR3 protein. The data show approximately 600,000 distinct CDR3 sequences, roughly 9.5% seen once. Separately, the same data were catalogued under a study of yellow fever vaccine responses in identical twins.

The receptor's source is a woman in her late teens or twenties in good health. The chain uses TRBV28 and TRBJ2-7, with TRBD1 identical over 9 bases. Material for sequencing was PBMCs. The CDR3 here is CASTRDRVGEQYF. Here the CDR3 DNA reads TGTGCCAGCACCCGGGACAGGGTAGGCGAGCAGTACTTC.